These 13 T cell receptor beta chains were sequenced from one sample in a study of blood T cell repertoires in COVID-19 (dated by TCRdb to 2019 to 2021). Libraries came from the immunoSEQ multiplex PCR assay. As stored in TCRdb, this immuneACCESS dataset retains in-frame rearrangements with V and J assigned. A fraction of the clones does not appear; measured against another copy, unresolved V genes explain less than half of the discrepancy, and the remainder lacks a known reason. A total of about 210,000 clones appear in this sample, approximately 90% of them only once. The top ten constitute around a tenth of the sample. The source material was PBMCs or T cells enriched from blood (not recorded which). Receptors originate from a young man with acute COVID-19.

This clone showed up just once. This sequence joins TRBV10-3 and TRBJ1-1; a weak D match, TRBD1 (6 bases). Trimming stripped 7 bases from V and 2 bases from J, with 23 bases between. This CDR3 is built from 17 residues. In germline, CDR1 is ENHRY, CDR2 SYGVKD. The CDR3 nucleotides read TGTGCCATCACCGGGGGCGGGGGCCGCGAGGGCAACACTGAAGCTTTCTTT. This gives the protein CAITGGGGREGNTEAFF.

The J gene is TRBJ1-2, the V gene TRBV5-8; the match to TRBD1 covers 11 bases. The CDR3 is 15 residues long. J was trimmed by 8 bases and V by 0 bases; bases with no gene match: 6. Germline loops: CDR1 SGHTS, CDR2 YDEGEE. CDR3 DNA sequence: TGTGCCAGCAGCTTGGAGGGACAGGGGGTTGAAGGCTACACCTTC. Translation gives CASSLEGQGVEGYTF.

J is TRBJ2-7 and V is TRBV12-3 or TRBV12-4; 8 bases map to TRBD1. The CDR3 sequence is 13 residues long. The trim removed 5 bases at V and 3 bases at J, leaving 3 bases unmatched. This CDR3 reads CASSVQGDYEQYF. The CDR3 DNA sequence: TGTGCCAGCAGTGTACAGGGGGACTACGAGCAGTACTTC.

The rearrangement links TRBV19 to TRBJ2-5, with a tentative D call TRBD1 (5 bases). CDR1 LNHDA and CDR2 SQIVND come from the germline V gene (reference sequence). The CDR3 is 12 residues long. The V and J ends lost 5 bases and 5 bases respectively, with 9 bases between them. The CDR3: CASSLDTETQYF. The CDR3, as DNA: TGTGCCAGTAGTTTGGACACCGAGACCCAGTACTTC.

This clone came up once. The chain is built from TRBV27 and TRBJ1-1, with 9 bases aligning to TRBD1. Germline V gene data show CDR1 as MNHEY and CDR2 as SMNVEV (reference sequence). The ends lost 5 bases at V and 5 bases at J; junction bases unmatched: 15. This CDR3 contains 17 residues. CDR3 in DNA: TGTGCCAGCAGTCCCGGGACAGGGTATGTTGTGGGGACTGAAGCTTTCTTT. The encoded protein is CASSPGTGYVVGTEAFF.

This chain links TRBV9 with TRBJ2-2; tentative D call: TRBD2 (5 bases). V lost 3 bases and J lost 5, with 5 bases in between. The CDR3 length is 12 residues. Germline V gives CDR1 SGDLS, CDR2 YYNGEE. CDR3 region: CASSGETGELFF. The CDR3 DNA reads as TGTGCCAGCAGCGGGGAGACCGGGGAGCTGTTTTTT.

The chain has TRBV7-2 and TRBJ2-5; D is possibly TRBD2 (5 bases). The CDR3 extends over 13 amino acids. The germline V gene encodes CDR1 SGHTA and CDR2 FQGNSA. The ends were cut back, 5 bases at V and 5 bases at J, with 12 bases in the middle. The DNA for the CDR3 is TGTGCCAGCAGCCTAGGAGTAGCGGAGACCCAGTACTTC. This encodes CASSLGVAETQYF.

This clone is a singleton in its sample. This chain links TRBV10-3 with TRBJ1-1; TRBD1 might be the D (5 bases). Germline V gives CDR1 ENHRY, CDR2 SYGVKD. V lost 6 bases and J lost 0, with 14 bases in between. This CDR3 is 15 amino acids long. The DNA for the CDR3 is TGTGCCATCAGGGCAGGGTCCCGGTTGAACACTGAAGCTTTCTTT. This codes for CAIRAGSRLNTEAFF.

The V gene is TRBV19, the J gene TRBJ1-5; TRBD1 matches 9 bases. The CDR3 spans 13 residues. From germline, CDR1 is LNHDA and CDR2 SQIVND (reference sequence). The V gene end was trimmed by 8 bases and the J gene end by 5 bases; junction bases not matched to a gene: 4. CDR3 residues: CASRGQGHQPQHF. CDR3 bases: TGTGCCAGTCGGGGACAGGGCCATCAGCCCCAGCATTTT. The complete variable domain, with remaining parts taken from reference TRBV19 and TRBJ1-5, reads DGGITQSPKYLFRKEGQNVTLSCEQNLNHDAMYWYRQDPGQGLRLIYYSQIVNDFQKGDIAEGYSVSREKKESFPLTVTSAQKNPTAFYLCASRGQGHQPQHFGDGTRLSIL.

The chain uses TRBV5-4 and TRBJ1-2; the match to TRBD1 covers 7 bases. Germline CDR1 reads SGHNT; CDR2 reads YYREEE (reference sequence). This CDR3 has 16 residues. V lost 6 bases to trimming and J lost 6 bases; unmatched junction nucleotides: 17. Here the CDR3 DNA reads TGTGCCAGCAAGCTCCTCTTAAACAGGGGAGGTGATGGCTACACCTTC. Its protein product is CASKLLLNRGGDGYTF. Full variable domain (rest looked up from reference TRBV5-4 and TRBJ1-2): ETGVTQSPTHLIKTRGQQVTLRCSSQSGHNTVSWYQQALGQGPQFIFQYYREEENGRGNFPPRFSGLQFPNYSSELNVNALELDDSALYLCASKLLLNRGGDGYTFGSGTRLTVV.

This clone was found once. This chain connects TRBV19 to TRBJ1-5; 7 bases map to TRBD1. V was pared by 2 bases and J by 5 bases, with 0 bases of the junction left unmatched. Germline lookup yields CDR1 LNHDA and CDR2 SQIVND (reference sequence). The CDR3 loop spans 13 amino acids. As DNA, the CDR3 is TGTGCCAGTAGTATACAGGGGGATCAGCCCCAGCATTTT. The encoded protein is CASSIQGDQPQHF. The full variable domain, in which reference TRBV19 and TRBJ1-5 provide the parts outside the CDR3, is DGGITQSPKYLFRKEGQNVTLSCEQNLNHDAMYWYRQDPGQGLRLIYYSQIVNDFQKGDIAEGYSVSREKKESFPLTVTSAQKNPTAFYLCASSIQGDQPQHFGDGTRLSIL.

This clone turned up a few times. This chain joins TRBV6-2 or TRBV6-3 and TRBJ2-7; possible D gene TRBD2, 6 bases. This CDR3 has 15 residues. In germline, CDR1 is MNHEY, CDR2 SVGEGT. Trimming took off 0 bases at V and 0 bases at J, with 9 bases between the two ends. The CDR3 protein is CASSYSPGASYEQYF. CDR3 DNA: TGTGCCAGCAGTTACTCTCCGGGAGCCTCCTACGAGCAGTACTTC.

The CDR3, as DNA: TGCGCCAGCAGCTCTACCCCGGGACTAGAGAGGTCCTACGAGCAGTACTTC. This codes for CASSSTPGLERSYEQYF. The chain links TRBV5-1 to TRBJ2-7; 8 bases are a match to TRBD2. There are 17 residues in the CDR3. Germline CDR1 reads SGHRS; CDR2 reads YFSETQ. Trimming cost V 3 bases and J 1 base; bases outside gene matches: 12.